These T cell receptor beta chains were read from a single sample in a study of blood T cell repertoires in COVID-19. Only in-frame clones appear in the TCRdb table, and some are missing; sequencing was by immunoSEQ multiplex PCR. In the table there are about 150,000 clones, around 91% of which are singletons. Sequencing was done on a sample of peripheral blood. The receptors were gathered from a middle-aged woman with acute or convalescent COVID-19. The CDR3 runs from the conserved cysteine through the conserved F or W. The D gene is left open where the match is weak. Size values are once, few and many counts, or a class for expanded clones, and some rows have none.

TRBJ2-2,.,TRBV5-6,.,CASSQPGVGTGELFF,TGTGCCAGCAGTCAACCGGGGGTAGGGACCGGGGAGCTGTTTTTT
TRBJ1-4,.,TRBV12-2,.,CASRPPDRVEKLFF,TGTGCAAGTCGCCCTCCCGACAGGGTGGAAAAACTGTTTTTT
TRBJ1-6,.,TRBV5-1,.,CASSPGSYNSPLHF,TGCGCCAGCAGTCCGGGATCCTATAATTCACCCCTCCACTTT
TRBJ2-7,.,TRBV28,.,CASSSLNGTYEQYF,TGTGCCAGCAGTTCCCTTAACGGGACCTACGAGCAGTACTTC
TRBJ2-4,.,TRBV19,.,CASSIGDRYSGIQYF,TGTGCCAGTAGTATAGGAGACAGGTACAGCGGCATTCAGTACTTC
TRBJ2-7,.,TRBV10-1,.,CASSERQANEQYF,TGCGCCAGCAGTGAGAGACAGGCAAACGAGCAGTACTTC
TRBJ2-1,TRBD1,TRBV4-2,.,CASSQDPVTGGGGQFF,TGTGCCAGCAGCCAAGATCCAGTCACAGGGGGAGGAGGGCAGTTCTTC
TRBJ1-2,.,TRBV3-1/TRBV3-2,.,CASSQGWGGYGYTF,TGTGCCAGCAGCCAAGGGTGGGGAGGCTATGGCTACACCTTC
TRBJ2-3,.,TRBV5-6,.,CASSLTRLADTQYF,TGTGCCAGCAGCTTGACTCGACTAGCAGATACGCAGTATTTT
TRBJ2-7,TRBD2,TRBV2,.,CASSEARTSGKYRF,TGTGCCAGCAGTGAAGCGCGTACTAGCGGGAAATACCGTTTC
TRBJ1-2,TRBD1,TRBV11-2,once,CASSLVGRQGNYGYTF,TGTGCCAGCAGCTTAGTAGGGAGACAGGGAAACTATGGCTACACCTTC
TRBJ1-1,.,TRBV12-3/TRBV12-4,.,CASSETVVVAFF,TGTGCCAGCAGTGAAACGGTCGTGGTGGCTTTCTTT
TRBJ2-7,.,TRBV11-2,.,CASSTGGASSYEQYF,TGTGCCAGCAGCACGGGGGGCGCCAGCTCCTACGAGCAGTACTTC
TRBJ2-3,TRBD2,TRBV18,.,CASSPRTSGNEDTQYF,TGTGCCAGCTCACCCCGGACTAGCGGGAATGAAGATACGCAGTATTTT
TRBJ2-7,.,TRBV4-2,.,CASSQEIAGNSYEQYF,TGTGCCAGCAGCCAAGAAATTGCCGGGAACTCCTACGAGCAGTACTTC
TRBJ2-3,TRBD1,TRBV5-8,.,CASSITGGLSDTQYF,TGTGCCAGTAGCATTACAGGGGGCCTCTCAGATACGCAGTATTTT
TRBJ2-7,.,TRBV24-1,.,CATSDARVTYEQYF,TGTGCCACCAGTGATGCCAGGGTTACTTACGAGCAGTACTTC
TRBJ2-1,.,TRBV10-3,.,CAISESGESGEQFF,TGTGCCATCAGTGAGTCGGGAGAGAGTGGTGAGCAGTTCTTC
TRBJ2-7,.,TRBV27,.,CASRGGYYEQYF,TGTGCCAGCAGAGGGGGTTACTACGAGCAGTACTTC
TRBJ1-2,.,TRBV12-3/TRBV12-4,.,CASSRLRGYTF,TGTGCCAGCAGTCGTCTCCGGGGCTACACCTTC
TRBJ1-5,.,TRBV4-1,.,CASSPGPGGQPQHF,TGCGCCAGCAGCCCAGGACCGGGGGGTCAGCCCCAGCATTTT
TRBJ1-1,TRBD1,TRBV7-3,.,CASSPDRDTEAFF,TGTGCCAGCAGCCCCGACAGGGACACTGAAGCTTTCTTT
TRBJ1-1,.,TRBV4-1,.,CASSQDPRSTGKAFF,TGCGCCAGCAGCCAAGACCCCAGGTCGACAGGAAAAGCTTTCTTT
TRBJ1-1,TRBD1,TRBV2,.,CASSGGRGLTEAFF,TGTGCCAGCAGTGGCGGCAGGGGGCTCACTGAAGCTTTCTTT
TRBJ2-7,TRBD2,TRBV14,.,CASSHNPGLAAYEQYF,TGTGCCAGCAGCCATAATCCGGGACTAGCGGCGTACGAGCAGTACTTC
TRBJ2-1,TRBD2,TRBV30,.,CAWSIGTRNEQFF,TGTGCCTGGAGTATCGGGACTAGAAATGAGCAGTTCTTC
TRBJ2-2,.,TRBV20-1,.,CSASEGTRHTGELFF,TGCAGTGCTAGTGAGGGGACACGACACACCGGGGAGCTGTTTTTT
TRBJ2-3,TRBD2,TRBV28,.,CASGRATDTQYF,TGTGCCAGCGGGAGGGCCACAGATACGCAGTATTTT
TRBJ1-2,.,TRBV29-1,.,CSVEVPFKAYGYTF,TGCAGCGTTGAGGTCCCATTCAAAGCCTATGGCTACACCTTC
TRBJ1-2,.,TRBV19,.,CASSVRRTASYGYTF,TGTGCCAGTAGTGTCCGAAGGACAGCTTCCTATGGCTACACCTTC
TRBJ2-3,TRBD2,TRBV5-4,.,CASSNPGLAGGSTDTQYF,TGTGCCAGCAGCAACCCGGGACTAGCGGGGGGAAGCACAGATACGCAGTATTTT
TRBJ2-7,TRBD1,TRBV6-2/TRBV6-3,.,CASSFDPGTGVDHEQYF,TGTGCCAGCAGTTTCGACCCCGGGACAGGGGTTGACCACGAGCAGTACTTC
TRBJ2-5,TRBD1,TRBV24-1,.,CATSDRRDRGLETQYF,TGTGCCACCAGTGATCGCCGGGACAGGGGGCTGGAGACCCAGTACTTC
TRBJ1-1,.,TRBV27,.,CASRVGGWAEVAFF,TGTGCCAGCCGTGTAGGAGGGTGGGCGGAGGTAGCTTTCTTT
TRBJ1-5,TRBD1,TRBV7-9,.,CASSLGQANQPQHF,TGTGCCAGCAGCCTCGGACAGGCTAATCAGCCCCAGCATTTT
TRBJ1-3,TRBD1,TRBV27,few,CASSLQGAGNTIYF,TGTGCCAGCAGTTTACAGGGGGCTGGAAACACCATATATTTT
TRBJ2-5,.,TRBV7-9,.,CASSPTIFFETQYF,TGTGCCAGCAGCCCAACAATATTCTTTGAGACCCAGTACTTC
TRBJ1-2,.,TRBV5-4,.,CASSLLGGLYYGYTF,TGTGCCAGCAGCTTGCTGGGGGGGCTTTACTATGGCTACACCTTC
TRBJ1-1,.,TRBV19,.,CASSISTPLREAFF,TGTGCCAGTAGTATATCTACGCCCCTACGGGAAGCTTTCTTT
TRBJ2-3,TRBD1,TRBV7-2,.,CASSLGTGTGGEQYF,TGTGCCAGCAGCTTAGGGACAGGGACTGGCGGAGAGCAGTATTTT
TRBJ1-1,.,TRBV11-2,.,CASSFAENTEAFF,TGTGCCAGCAGCTTCGCAGAGAACACTGAAGCTTTCTTT
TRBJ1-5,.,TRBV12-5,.,CASGLVQSRGIQPQHF,TGTGCTAGTGGTTTGGTACAGTCGCGGGGGATTCAGCCCCAGCATTTT
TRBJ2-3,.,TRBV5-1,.,CASSGGAGTDTQYF,TGCGCCAGCAGCGGGGGGGCAGGGACAGATACGCAGTATTTT
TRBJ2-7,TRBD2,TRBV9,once,CASSTLGGGSDSRDEQYF,TGTGCCAGCAGCACCCTAGGCGGGGGGTCGGATTCTCGCGACGAGCAGTACTTC
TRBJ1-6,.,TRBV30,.,CAWQRGIRSPLHF,TGTGCCTGGCAGAGGGGGATTCGATCACCCCTCCACTTT
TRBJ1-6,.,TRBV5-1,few,CASSAAQGSRHSPLHF,TGCGCCAGCAGCGCCGCGCAGGGCAGTCGACATTCACCCCTCCACTTT
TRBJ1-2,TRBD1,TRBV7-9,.,CASSFGTGKGDYTF,TGTGCCAGCAGCTTTGGGACAGGGAAAGGTGACTACACCTTC
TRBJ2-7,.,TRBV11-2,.,CASSPNGQVLMGEQYF,TGTGCCAGCAGCCCAAATGGACAAGTCCTAATGGGAGAGCAGTACTTC